A single sample gave rise to the 32 T cell receptor beta chains below, sequenced in a study of blood T cell repertoires in COVID-19. Measured with immunoSEQ multiplex PCR; TCRdb has only the in-frame clones, and not every one. The table has fewer than 500,000 clones, roughly 86% seen once; the top ten hold around 1.1%. Sequencing was performed on peripheral blood. Every receptor here comes from a human donor with acute or convalescent COVID-19. The donor label of this sample is uncertain.

This clone was observed a single time. The chain couples TRBV19 to TRBJ1-1, with a weak D call TRBD1 (6 bases). V gave up 3 bases and J gave up 11 bases, with 13 bases separating them. Germline V gene lookup returns CDR1 LNHDA and CDR2 SQIVND (reference sequence). The CDR3 totals 12 residues. The CDR3: CASSIMDSVAFF. The CDR3 nucleotides are TGTGCCAGTAGTATCATGGACAGCGTGGCTTTCTTT.

This clone showed up just once. The chain is built from TRBV6-6 and TRBJ1-3; D is unresolved. Germline V gives CDR1 MNHNY, CDR2 SVGAGI (reference sequence). V was trimmed by 6 bases and J by 0 bases, leaving 15 bases between them. The CDR3 contains 16 residues. CDR3 sequence reads: CASRADMASSGNTIYF. Here the CDR3 DNA reads TGTGCCAGCAGGGCCGACATGGCCAGCTCTGGAAACACCATATATTTT.

The chain has TRBV7-9 and TRBJ1-1, with a tentative D call TRBD1 (6 bases). Trimming pared 0 bases from V and 1 base from J, leaving 9 bases between. This CDR3 contains 15 residues. Germline CDR1 and CDR2: SEHNR and FQNEAQ (reference sequence). The CDR3 bases are TGTGCCAGCAGCTTAGCCGCAGGGGAGAACACTGAAGCTTTCTTT. Its protein is CASSLAAGENTEAFF.

The chain employs TRBV12-3 or TRBV12-4 and TRBJ1-2; D gene ambiguous. V was trimmed by 8 bases and J by 3 bases, leaving 7 bases between them. CDR3 size: 11 residues. This CDR3 reads CASGEDYGYTF. The DNA for the CDR3 is TGTGCCAGCGGGGAGGACTATGGCTACACCTTC.

The chain is built from TRBV5-4 and TRBJ2-1, with D perhaps TRBD2 (5 bases). The CDR3 is made up of 12 amino acids. In germline, CDR1 is SGHNT, CDR2 YYREEE (reference sequence). V was clipped by 2 bases and J by 9 bases, with 9 bases between them. The CDR3: CASSFRTGEQFF. CDR3 bases: TGTGCCAGCAGCTTTCGGACTGGTGAGCAGTTCTTC.

J is TRBJ2-7 and V is TRBV15; no definite D call. This CDR3 has 14 amino acids. CDR1 and CDR2 from the germline V gene are LNHNV and YYDKDF (reference sequence). V gave up 1 base and J gave up 0 bases, with 7 bases separating them. The CDR3 DNA is TGTGCCACCAGCAGAGGACCTAGCTCCTACGAGCAGTACTTC. Its protein is CATSRGPSSYEQYF. Combining the CDR3 with reference TRBV15 and TRBJ2-7 gives the whole variable domain DAMVIQNPRYQVTQFGKPVTLSCSQTLNHNVMYWYQQKSSQAPKLLFHYYDKDFNNEADTPDNFQSRRPNTSFCFLDIRSPGLGDTAMYLCATSRGPSSYEQYFGPGTRLTVT.

V gene TRBV7-4 combines with J gene TRBJ1-1; no firm D call. V was cut by 4 bases and J by 13 bases, with 13 bases left in between. The V gene's germline CDR1 is SGHVT and CDR2 SQSDAQ. The CDR3 contains 11 residues. In DNA form, the CDR3 reads TGTGCCAGCAGCTCCTGGGAGAGTGGTTTCTTT. This translates into CASSSWESGFF.

This chain joins TRBV2 and TRBJ2-7; D not certain. Germline loops: CDR1 SNHLY, CDR2 FYNNEI. The CDR3 runs to 14 residues. The germline V and J ends were trimmed by 8 bases and 0 bases, with 14 bases remaining between them. The chain's CDR3 is CASRRWPSSYEQYF. The CDR3, as DNA: TGTGCCAGCCGCCGCTGGCCTAGCTCCTACGAGCAGTACTTC.

CDR3: CASSWGRNEQFF. CDR3 DNA sequence: TGTGCCAGCAGCTGGGGCAGGAATGAGCAGTTCTTC. The chain joins TRBV5-8 to TRBJ2-1; D might be TRBD1 (5 bases). Germline V lookup: CDR1 SGHTS, CDR2 YDEGEE. CDR3 length: 12 residues. With 3 bases removed from V and 7 bases from J, the gap between germline ends came to 8 bases.

The gene calls are TRBV5-6 and TRBJ2-5; possibly TRBD2 for D (5 bases). Per the germline V gene, CDR1 is SGHDT and CDR2 is YYEEEE. V was pared by 4 bases and J by 2 bases, with 9 bases between. CDR3 length: 13 amino acids. The CDR3 nucleotides are TGTGCCAGCAGCGGAGGCGGACAAGAGACCCAGTACTTC. Protein: CASSGGGQETQYF.

The genes are TRBV5-5 and TRBJ1-4; perhaps TRBD1 as D (6 bases). This CDR3 has 16 amino acids. Trimming removed 5 bases at V and 4 bases at J, with 18 bases between. Germline V gives CDR1 SGHKS, CDR2 YYEKEE (reference sequence). CDR3 sequence reads: CASSQINGQLNEKLFF. In nucleotides, the CDR3 is TGTGCCAGCAGTCAAATAAACGGACAGCTTAATGAAAAACTGTTTTTT.

This clone was recorded a few times. This chain uses TRBV2 with TRBJ2-7; 13 nucleotides match TRBD2. Germline CDR1 reads SNHLY; CDR2 reads FYNNEI. The CDR3 consists of 16 residues. The J segment lost 6 bases and the V segment lost 4 bases, leaving 9 bases of the junction unmatched. DNA of the CDR3: TGTGCCAGCAGTGGATCCGGTGGACTAGCGGGAGTCGAGCAGTACTTC. Amino acids: CASSGSGGLAGVEQYF.

J is TRBJ1-1 and V is TRBV3-1 (or the pseudogene TRBV3-2); 7 nucleotides line up with TRBD1. V shed 4 bases and J 4 bases; nucleotides not matched to a gene: 9. Germline-derived CDR1 and CDR2 are LGHDT and YNNKEL (reference sequence). The CDR3 totals 15 residues. The CDR3 spells CASSLKIRQGTEAFF. DNA of the CDR3: TGTGCCAGCAGCCTCAAAATTCGACAGGGCACTGAAGCTTTCTTT.

A note on this clone: Possible read error: a much larger clone is one base away. This same CDR3 is encoded by further DNA sequences in the sample. The V gene is TRBV7-9, the J gene TRBJ1-2; D gene ambiguous. Germline CDR1 and CDR2: SEHNR and FQNEAQ (reference sequence). The CDR3 is made up of 12 amino acids. The DNA of the CDR3 is TGTGCCAGTAGCTTAGAATTATATGGCTACACCTTC. Encoded protein: CASSLELYGYTF.

CDR3 nucleotides: TGTGCCAGCAGTCTAGACAGGTTACCAAGGGAGCAGTACTTC. This translates into CASSLDRLPREQYF. The rearrangement uses TRBV28 and TRBJ2-7; a weak D match, TRBD1 (6 bases). CDR3 length: 14 amino acids. Between the trimmed V and J ends, which lost 5 bases and 7 bases, there was a span of 18 bases. The germline gives CDR1 MDHEN, CDR2 SYDVKM.

The CDR3 here is CASSLLVGPYEQYF. The CDR3 coding sequence is TGTGCCAGCAGCTTATTAGTTGGTCCCTACGAGCAGTACTTC. V gene TRBV7-8 combines with J gene TRBJ2-7; D remains ambiguous. CDR1 and CDR2 (germline): SGHVS, FQNEAQ. The CDR3 covers 14 residues. Trimming left V 2 bases short and J 2 bases short, with 10 bases between.

The V gene is TRBV4-1, the J gene TRBJ1-2, with D possibly TRBD1 on 6 matching bases. Between the trimmed V and J ends, which lost 1 base and 4 bases, there was a span of 13 bases. This CDR3 is built from 15 residues. Germline V gene data show CDR1 as MGHRA and CDR2 as YSYEKL. DNA of the CDR3: TGCGCCAGCAGCCAAGGACAGGCAAACCTCTATGGCTACACCTTC. Translated: CASSQGQANLYGYTF.

J is TRBJ1-1 and V is TRBV6-5; 10 bases map to TRBD1. V shed 6 bases, J shed 2 bases, and the junction held 3 bases outside the gene matches. Germline CDR1 and CDR2: MNHEY and SVGAGI. This CDR3 region has 14 residues. Here the CDR3 reads CASSRDRGNTEAFF. The CDR3 coding sequence is TGTGCCAGCAGCCGGGACAGGGGAAACACTGAAGCTTTCTTT.

The chain joins TRBV5-1 to TRBJ1-2, with D possibly TRBD1 on 5 matching bases. Trimming took 4 bases from V and 2 from J, leaving 12 bases between them. The CDR3 consists of 14 residues. Looked up from germline, CDR1 is SGHRS and CDR2 is YFSETQ. The CDR3: CASSTSSGNYGYTF. The DNA for the CDR3 is TGCGCCAGCAGCACCTCCTCAGGGAACTATGGCTACACCTTC.

The CDR3 protein is CASSYARQTDTQYF. In nucleotides, the CDR3 is TGTGCCAGCAGTTACGCCCGACAGACAGATACGCAGTATTTT. V usage is TRBV6-6 and J usage is TRBJ2-3, with D possibly TRBD1 on 5 matching bases. The germline CDR1 and CDR2 sequences are MNHNY and SVGAGI (reference sequence). This CDR3 has 14 amino acids. With 2 bases removed from V and 3 bases from J, the gap between germline ends came to 9 bases.

V and J are TRBV19 and TRBJ1-5; 8 bases map to TRBD1. This CDR3 region has 14 residues. Germline CDR1 reads LNHDA; CDR2 reads SQIVND (reference sequence). V shed 4 bases and J 4 bases; nucleotides not matched to a gene: 3. This CDR3 reads CASSTTGVNQPQHF. The CDR3 DNA sequence: TGTGCCAGTAGTACGACAGGGGTTAATCAGCCCCAGCATTTT.

The chain couples TRBV11-2 to TRBJ2-5; TRBD2 matches at 9 bases. There are 16 residues in the CDR3. CDR1 and CDR2 from the germline V gene are SGHAT and FQNNGV. V was pared by 1 base and J by 4 bases, with 7 bases of the junction left unmatched. The CDR3 reads CASSLVAGDPLETQYF. CDR3 bases: TGTGCCAGCAGCTTAGTAGCGGGGGACCCCCTAGAGACCCAGTACTTC.

The V gene is TRBV10-2, the J gene TRBJ1-5; no definite D call. The CDR3 has 17 amino acids. CDR1 is WSHSY and CDR2 is SAAADI in the germline V gene. V dropped 4 bases and J dropped 5 bases, with 21 bases sitting between them. CDR3 nucleotides: TGCGCCAGCAGTGCATCCGTCCTAGGGTCGAGGGATCAGCCCCAGCATTTT. Its translation: CASSASVLGSRDQPQHF.

The chain recombines TRBV6-2 or TRBV6-3 with TRBJ1-1; D is ambiguous. The CDR3 runs to 14 residues. Trimming removed 7 bases at V and 0 bases at J, with 12 bases between. Germline V gives CDR1 MNHEY, CDR2 SVGEGT. The CDR3 nucleotides are TGTGCCAGCACCCCCCTACGGGTGAACACTGAAGCTTTCTTT. It yields the protein CASTPLRVNTEAFF.

This chain links TRBV30 with TRBJ1-5; 7 positions agree with TRBD1. V lost 4 bases and J lost 0; bases outside the gene matches: 6. CDR1 GTSNPN and CDR2 SVGIG come from the germline V gene (reference sequence). The CDR3 has 15 amino acids. The chain's CDR3 is CAWNRGLYSNQPQHF. The CDR3 DNA sequence: TGTGCCTGGAATAGGGGGCTGTATAGCAATCAGCCCCAGCATTTT.

This chain joins TRBV7-2 and TRBJ2-3; 9 nucleotides align to TRBD2. J lost 2 bases, V lost 6 bases, and 12 bases had no gene match. This CDR3 has 17 residues. In germline, CDR1 is SGHTA, CDR2 FQGNSA. CDR3 in DNA: TGTGCCAGCAGGCTGGCCCCTAGCGGGATCTACACAGATACGCAGTATTTT. It encodes CASRLAPSGIYTDTQYF.

J is TRBJ2-4 and V is TRBV27, with 7 bases identical to TRBD2. Germline V gene lookup returns CDR1 MNHEY and CDR2 SMNVEV (reference sequence). Losses at the gene ends were 10 bases for V and 7 bases for J; bases not matched to a gene: 10. There are 13 residues in the CDR3. CDR3 nucleotide sequence: TGTGCCACCCGTGGGTCCGGGAGGAACATTCAGTACTTC. It yields the protein CATRGSGRNIQYF.

The chain couples TRBV6-5 to TRBJ1-1; D may be TRBD1 (5 bases). Germline V CDR1 and CDR2: MNHEY, SVGAGI. With 3 bases removed from V and 0 bases from J, the gap between germline ends came to 14 bases. The CDR3 length is 16 residues. The chain's CDR3 is CASSYSRFRVNTEAFF. CDR3 in DNA: TGTGCCAGCAGTTATTCCCGTTTCAGGGTGAACACTGAAGCTTTCTTT.

This clone was seen a single time. J is TRBJ2-7 and V is TRBV15; D remains unclear. Germline CDR1 reads LNHNV; CDR2 reads YYDKDF (reference sequence). V was trimmed by 1 base and J by 2 bases, leaving 15 bases between them. The CDR3 sequence is 16 residues long. The CDR3 region has the DNA TGTGCCACCAGCAGAGTCAAATTTAGAAATACCTACGAGCAGTACTTC. This codes for CATSRVKFRNTYEQYF.

CDR3 amino acids: CASSEDQGFSETQYF. The DNA of the CDR3 is TGTGCCAGCAGTGAAGACCAGGGGTTCTCAGAGACCCAGTACTTC. This sequence joins TRBV2 and TRBJ2-5; a weak D match, TRBD1 (6 bases). The V and J ends lost 1 base and 4 bases respectively, with 13 bases between them. Germline CDR1 is SNHLY and CDR2 is FYNNEI. The length of the CDR3 is 15 residues.

The V call is TRBV5-1, the J call TRBJ2-1, with 7 bases matching TRBD2. This CDR3 spans 16 amino acids. The V gene's germline CDR1 is SGHRS and CDR2 YFSETQ. Losses at the gene ends were 4 bases for V and 6 bases for J; bases not matched to a gene: 13. This CDR3 reads CASSTLLAVPANEQFF. DNA of the CDR3: TGCGCCAGCAGCACCCTCCTAGCGGTTCCAGCCAATGAGCAGTTCTTC.

This chain uses TRBV29-1 with TRBJ2-1, with D perhaps matching TRBD2 (5 bases). This CDR3 has 12 amino acids. Germline loops: CDR1 SQVTM, CDR2 ANQGSEA. V lost 3 bases, J lost 9 bases, and 12 bases lay in between. In DNA form, the CDR3 reads TGCAGCGTTGAGAAGGGAGTGCTTGAGCAGTTCTTC. Translating gives CSVEKGVLEQFF.